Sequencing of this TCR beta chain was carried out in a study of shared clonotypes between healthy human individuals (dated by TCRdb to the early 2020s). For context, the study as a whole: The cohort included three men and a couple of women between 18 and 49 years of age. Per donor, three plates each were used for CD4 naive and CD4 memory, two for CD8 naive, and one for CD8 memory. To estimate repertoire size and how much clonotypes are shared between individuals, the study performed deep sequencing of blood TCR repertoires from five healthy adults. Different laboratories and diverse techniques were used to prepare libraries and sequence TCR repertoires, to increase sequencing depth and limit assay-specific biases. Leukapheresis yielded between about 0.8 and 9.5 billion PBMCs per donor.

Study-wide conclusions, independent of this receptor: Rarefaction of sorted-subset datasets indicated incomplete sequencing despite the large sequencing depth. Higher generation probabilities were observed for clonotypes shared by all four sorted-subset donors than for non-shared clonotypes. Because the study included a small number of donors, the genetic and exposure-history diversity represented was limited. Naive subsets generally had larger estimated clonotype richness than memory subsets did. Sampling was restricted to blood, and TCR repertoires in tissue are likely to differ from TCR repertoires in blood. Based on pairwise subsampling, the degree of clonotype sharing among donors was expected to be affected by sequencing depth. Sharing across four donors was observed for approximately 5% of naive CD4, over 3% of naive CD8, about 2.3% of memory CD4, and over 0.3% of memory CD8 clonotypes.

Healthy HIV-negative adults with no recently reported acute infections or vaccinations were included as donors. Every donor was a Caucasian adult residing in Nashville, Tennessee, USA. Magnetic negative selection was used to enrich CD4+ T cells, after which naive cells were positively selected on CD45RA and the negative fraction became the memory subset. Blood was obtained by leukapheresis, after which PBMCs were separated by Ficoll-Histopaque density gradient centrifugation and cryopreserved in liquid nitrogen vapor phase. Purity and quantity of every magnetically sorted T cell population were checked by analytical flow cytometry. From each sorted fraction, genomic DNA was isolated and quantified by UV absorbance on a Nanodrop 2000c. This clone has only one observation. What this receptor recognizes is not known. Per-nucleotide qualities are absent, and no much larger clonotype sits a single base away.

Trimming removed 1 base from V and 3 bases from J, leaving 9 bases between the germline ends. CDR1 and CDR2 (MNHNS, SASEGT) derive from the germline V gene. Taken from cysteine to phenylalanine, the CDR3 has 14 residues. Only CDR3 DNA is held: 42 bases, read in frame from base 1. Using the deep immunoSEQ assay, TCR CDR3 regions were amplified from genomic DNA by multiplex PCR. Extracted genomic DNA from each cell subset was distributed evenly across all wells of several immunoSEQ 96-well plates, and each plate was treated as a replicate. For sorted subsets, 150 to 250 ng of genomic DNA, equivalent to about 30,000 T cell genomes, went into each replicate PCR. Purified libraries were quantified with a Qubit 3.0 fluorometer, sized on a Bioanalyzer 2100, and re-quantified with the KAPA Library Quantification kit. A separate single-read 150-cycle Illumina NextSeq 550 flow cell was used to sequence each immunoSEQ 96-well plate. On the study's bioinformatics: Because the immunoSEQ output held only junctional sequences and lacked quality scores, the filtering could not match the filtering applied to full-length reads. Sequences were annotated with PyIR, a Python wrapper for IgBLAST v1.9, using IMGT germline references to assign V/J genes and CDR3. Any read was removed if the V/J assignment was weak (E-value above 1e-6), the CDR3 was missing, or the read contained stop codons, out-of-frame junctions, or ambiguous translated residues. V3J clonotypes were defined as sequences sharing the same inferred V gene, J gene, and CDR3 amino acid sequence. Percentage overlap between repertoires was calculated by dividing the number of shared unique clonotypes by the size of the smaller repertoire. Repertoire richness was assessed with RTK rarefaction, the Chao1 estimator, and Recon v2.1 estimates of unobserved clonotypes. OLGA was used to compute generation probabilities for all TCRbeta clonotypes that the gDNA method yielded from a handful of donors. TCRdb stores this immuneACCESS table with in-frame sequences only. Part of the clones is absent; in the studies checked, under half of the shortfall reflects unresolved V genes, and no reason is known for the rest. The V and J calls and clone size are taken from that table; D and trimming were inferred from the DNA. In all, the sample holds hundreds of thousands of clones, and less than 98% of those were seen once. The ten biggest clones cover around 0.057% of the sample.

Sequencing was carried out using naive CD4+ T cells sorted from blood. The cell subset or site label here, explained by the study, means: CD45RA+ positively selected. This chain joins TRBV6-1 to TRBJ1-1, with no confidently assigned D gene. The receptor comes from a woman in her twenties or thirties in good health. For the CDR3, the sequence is CASSEVFSYTEAFF. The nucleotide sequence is TGTGCCAGCAGTGAAGTATTCAGTTACACTGAAGCTTTCTTT.